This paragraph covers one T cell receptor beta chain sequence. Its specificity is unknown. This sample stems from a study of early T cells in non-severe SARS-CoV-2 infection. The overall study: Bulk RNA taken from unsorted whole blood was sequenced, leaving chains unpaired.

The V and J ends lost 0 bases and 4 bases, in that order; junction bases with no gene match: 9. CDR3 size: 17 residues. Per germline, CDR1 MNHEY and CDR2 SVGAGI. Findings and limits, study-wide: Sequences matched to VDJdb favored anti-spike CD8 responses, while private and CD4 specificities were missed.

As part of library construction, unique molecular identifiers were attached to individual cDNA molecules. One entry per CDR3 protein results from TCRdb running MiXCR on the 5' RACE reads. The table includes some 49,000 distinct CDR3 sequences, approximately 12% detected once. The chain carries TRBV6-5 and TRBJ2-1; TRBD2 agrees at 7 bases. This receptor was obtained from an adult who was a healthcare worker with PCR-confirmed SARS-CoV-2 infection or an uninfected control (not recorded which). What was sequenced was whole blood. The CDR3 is CASSYSPLAGVYNEQFF. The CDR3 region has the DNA TGTGCCAGCAGTTACTCCCCTTTGGCGGGGGTATACAATGAGCAGTTCTTC.